Below, one TCR beta chain is given with its context. What it recognizes is unknown. The CDR3 spans 15 residues. V was cut by 0 bases and J by 3 bases, with 11 bases left in between. Germline V gives CDR1 SGHKS, CDR2 YYEKEE (reference sequence). This specimen comes from a study of shared clonotypes between healthy human individuals. Findings and limits, study-wide: Among donors, the sharing of clonotypes was expected to be influenced by sequencing depth.

Splitting of CD4+ cells produced CD45RA+ naive and CD45RA-negative memory subsets. Clones were sequenced by immunoSEQ multiplex PCR, and TCRdb holds only the in-frame ones, with some missing. The sample lists roughly 2,300,000 clones, around 92% occurring once. The sequenced sample consisted of naive CD4+ T cells from PBMCs. Subset described: CD45RA+ positively selected. V and J are TRBV5-5 and TRBJ2-3, with a weak D call TRBD2 (5 bases). The receptor comes from a man aged 18 to 29 in good health. Some clones in this sample may be carry-over from other donors' samples. As DNA, the CDR3 is TGTGCCAGCAGCTTGGTATCCTGGGAGACAGATACGCAGTATTTT. Protein product: CASSLVSWETDTQYF. The variable domain in full, completed from reference TRBV5-5 and TRBJ2-3, reads DAGVTQSPTHLIKTRGQQVTLRCSPISGHKSVSWYQQVLGQGPQFIFQYYEKEERGRGNFPDRFSARQFPNYSSELNVNALLLGDSALYLCASSLVSWETDTQYFGPGTRLTVL.